The 14 T cell receptor beta chains below all came from one sample that was sequenced in a study of blood T cell repertoires in COVID-19. Using immunoSEQ multiplex PCR, the repertoire was profiled, and TCRdb retains in-frame clones only, with some absent. Of some 50,000 clones detected, roughly 86% appear once; the ten largest clones hold 5%. The source material was peripheral blood. These receptors all come from a man aged 40-55 years with active COVID-19.

J is TRBJ2-3 and V is TRBV6-2 or TRBV6-3, with D perhaps TRBD1 (6 bases). Germline CDR1 reads MNHEY; CDR2 reads SVGEGT. V lost 0 bases, J lost 3 bases, and 10 bases lay in between. The CDR3 consists of 15 residues. The CDR3 DNA is TGTGCCAGCAGTTACTCGAGGACAGCTACAGATACGCAGTATTTT. Protein product: CASSYSRTATDTQYF.

This clone showed up just once. V is TRBV28 and J is TRBJ2-7; unclear D gene. The germline CDR1 and CDR2 sequences are MDHEN and SYDVKM. Trimming cost V 0 bases and J 5 bases, with 8 bases left between them. CDR3 length: 13 residues. The DNA for the CDR3 is TGTGCCAGCAGTTTATGGGTACTTAACGAGCAGTACTTC. Protein product: CASSLWVLNEQYF.

The chain couples TRBV19 to TRBJ2-1, with TRBD1 matching 8 bases. V was pared by 5 bases and J by 0 bases, with 9 bases of the junction left unmatched. Germline V gene lookup returns CDR1 LNHDA and CDR2 SQIVND (reference sequence). The length of the CDR3 is 17 residues. The CDR3 here is CASSSWTGRSSYNEQFF. The CDR3 nucleotides read TGTGCCAGTAGTTCATGGACAGGGAGGAGCTCCTACAATGAGCAGTTCTTC.

This clone showed up just once. The rearrangement links TRBV14 to TRBJ2-1, with D perhaps matching TRBD2 (6 bases). Deletions cut 8 bases from V and 5 bases from J, with 13 bases between. Per the germline V gene, CDR1 is SGHDN and CDR2 is FVKESK. This CDR3 contains 13 residues. CDR3 bases: TGTGCCAGCGGATCACAGCGGGACAATGAGCAGTTCTTC. It is translated as CASGSQRDNEQFF.

This chain links TRBV28 with TRBJ1-2; TRBD1 is a possible D gene (5 bases). This CDR3 has 14 amino acids. V dropped 11 bases and J dropped 3 bases, with 19 bases sitting between them. Germline assignment: CDR1 MDHEN and CDR2 SYDVKM. The DNA of the CDR3 is TGTGCCTCTGGAGGCCGGGGGAGGTACTATGGCTACACCTTC. Its translation: CASGGRGRYYGYTF.

The chain joins TRBV3-1 (or the pseudogene TRBV3-2) to TRBJ2-3; TRBD2 matches at 8 bases. Germline V CDR1 and CDR2: LGHDT, YNNKEL (reference sequence). The CDR3 covers 19 residues. The V gene end was trimmed by 4 bases and the J gene end by 0 bases; junction bases not matched to a gene: 15. CDR3 in DNA: TGTGCCAGCAGCCCCGGGGGGGCCACTAGCGGTTATAGCACAGATACGCAGTATTTT. It encodes CASSPGGATSGYSTDTQYF.

A word on this clone: This specimen includes other DNA sequences encoding the same CDR3. The chain is built from TRBV27 and TRBJ1-2; 9 nucleotides match TRBD1. Per germline, CDR1 MNHEY and CDR2 SMNVEV (reference sequence). This CDR3 has 14 amino acids. V lost 0 bases, J lost 4 bases, and 0 bases stayed unmatched. The CDR3 DNA reads as TGTGCCAGCAGTTTATCGGGACAGGGCTATGGCTACACCTTC. Residues: CASSLSGQGYGYTF.

This chain joins TRBV14 and TRBJ2-3; 9 bases are shared with TRBD1. The CDR3 has 15 residues. Germline CDR1 and CDR2: SGHDN and FVKESK. The V gene end was trimmed by 2 bases and the J gene end by 3 bases; junction bases not matched to a gene: 3. Here the CDR3 DNA reads TGTGCCAGCAGCCAATACAGGGGGCCGACAGATACGCAGTATTTT. Amino acids: CASSQYRGPTDTQYF.

The chain couples TRBV28 to TRBJ2-7; 7 nucleotides line up with TRBD1. Trimming removed 6 bases from V and 3 bases from J; junction bases left unmatched: 5. From germline, CDR1 is MDHEN and CDR2 SYDVKM. The CDR3 has 13 residues. The CDR3 region has the DNA TGTGCCAGCAGCCTACAGGGGAACTACGAGCAGTACTTC. This gives the protein CASSLQGNYEQYF.

This rearrangement joins TRBV7-8 to TRBJ2-2, with 9 bases lining up with TRBD2. The germline V gene has CDR1 SGHVS and CDR2 FQNEAQ. Trimming at V came to 5 bases and at J to 3 bases, leaving 13 bases not matched to a gene. The CDR3 is 18 residues long. CDR3 protein: CASSPRGRSSGDTGELFF. CDR3 coding DNA: TGTGCCAGCAGCCCTAGAGGCAGATCTAGCGGGGACACCGGGGAGCTGTTTTTT. Complete variable domain (other parts from reference TRBV7-8 and TRBJ2-2): GAGVSQSPRYKVAKRGQDVALRCDPISGHVSLFWYQQALGQGPEFLTYFQNEAQLDKSGLPSDRFFAERPEGSVSTLKIQRTQQEDSAVYLCASSPRGRSSGDTGELFFGEGSRLTVL.

This chain links TRBV12-3 or TRBV12-4 with TRBJ1-3; D is possibly TRBD1 (5 bases). Trimming pared 8 bases from V and 3 bases from J, leaving 11 bases between. The CDR3 runs to 13 residues. The CDR3 here is CASGGLGGNTIYF. The CDR3 DNA reads TGTGCCAGCGGGGGGTTGGGTGGAAACACCATATATTTT.

The chain's CDR3 is CASSLSEEELFF. CDR3 DNA sequence: TGTGCCAGCTCACTCTCCGAGGAGGAGCTGTTTTTT. This chain joins TRBV18 and TRBJ2-2; no clear D gene. The CDR3 totals 12 residues. CDR1 is KGHSH, CDR2 LQKENI, per germline. The V end was cut by 4 bases, the J end by 10 bases, with 10 bases between.

The chain combines TRBV11-1 with TRBJ2-1; 8 bases are a match to TRBD1. V trimming: 5 bases; J trimming: 5 bases; junction bases outside the gene matches: 5. This CDR3 is 14 amino acids long. Germline V gene data show CDR1 as SGHAT and CDR2 as FQDESV (reference sequence). The CDR3 reads CASSKGQGHNEQFF. The CDR3 DNA reads as TGTGCCAGCAGCAAAGGACAGGGCCACAATGAGCAGTTCTTC.

A single count supports this clone. The chain recombines TRBV2 with TRBJ2-7; 10 positions match TRBD1. Germline V gene sequence: CDR1 SNHLY, CDR2 FYNNEI. With 4 bases clipped from V and 3 bases from J, the junction kept 6 bases outside the gene matches. The CDR3 has 15 amino acids. The CDR3 bases are TGTGCCAGCAGTGCCATGAGGACAGGGGGCTACGAGCAGTACTTC. Protein: CASSAMRTGGYEQYF.